The clone carrying this TCR beta chain was detected only a few times. Its cognate antigen is unknown. The record originates from a study of T cells after yellow fever vaccination. Regarding the study as a whole: The secondary T-cell response peaked on day 5, not day 15, but was weaker. Re-detected after boosting: most primary clones, about 96% of CD4 and about 85% of CD8.

Each CDR3 protein is one row after TCRdb ran MiXCR on the 5' RACE reads. The sample shows some 300,000 distinct CDR3 sequences, 8.7% of them seen only once. The origin of this receptor is a man aged 18-30 years who received the YFV17D yellow fever vaccine. The sequencing here drew on CD4+ T cells sorted from PBMCs, taken 5 days after the yellow fever booster vaccination.

The CDR3 loop is CASTLAGGSDTQYF. In DNA, the CDR3 is TGTGCCAGCACGCTAGCGGGGGGTTCAGATACGCAGTATTTT. This chain joins TRBV25-1 and TRBJ2-3; 11 nucleotides align to TRBD2. The CDR3 contains 14 residues. Per germline, CDR1 MGHDK and CDR2 SYGVNS. J gave up 4 bases and V 7 bases, and 4 bases lay outside the gene matches.